This TCR beta chain was recovered during a study of T-cell reconstitution after alpha-beta-depleted transplantation in children. It was with unique molecular identifiers that the TCRbeta library was prepared. A single record per CDR3 protein comes from TCRdb applying MiXCR to the PCR reads. Of some 640,000 distinct CDR3 sequences in the sample, about 15% were seen once. Germline V gene data show CDR1 as DFQATT and CDR2 as SNEGSKA (reference sequence). The CDR3 contains 9 residues. This clonotype appeared many times. This TCR was sampled from a human donor who donated a stem cell graft to a child with acute myeloid leukemia. Sequenced here: PBMCs from the stem cell graft donor, sampled from the stem cell graft. The chain employs TRBV20-1 and TRBJ2-3, with D unclear. The CDR3 protein is CRTTDTQYF. DNA for the CDR3: TGCAGGACGACAGATACGCAGTATTTT.